This passage covers 20 T cell receptor beta chains from one sample sequenced in a study of beta chain features in type 1 diabetes. Reverse transcribing all isolated RNA meant expressed TCRB transcripts were sequenced. Clones were read by immunoSEQ multiplex PCR, and TCRdb kept only the in-frame ones, dropping some. The sample holds 300,000 to 350,000 clones, approximately 8.2% seen once. The sequenced sample was central memory CD4+ T cells from blood. These receptors were obtained from a woman aged 18 to 35 in good health.

The V and J genes are TRBV7-2 and TRBJ2-1, with D perhaps matching TRBD1 (5 bases). Germline values: CDR1 SGHTA, CDR2 FQGNSA. V lost 1 base and J 7 bases, leaving 14 bases between the germline ends. The CDR3 consists of 15 residues. The CDR3 protein is CASSLEGASFNEQFF. DNA for the CDR3: TGTGCCAGCAGCTTAGAAGGGGCTAGTTTTAATGAGCAGTTCTTC. Variable domain in full (rest from reference TRBV7-2 and TRBJ2-1): GAGVSQSPSNKVTEKGKDVELRCDPISGHTALYWYRQSLGQGLEFLIYFQGNSAPDKSGLPSDRFSAERTGGSVSTLTIQRTQQEDSAVYLCASSLEGASFNEQFFGPGTRLTVL.

This clone was counted a few times. The V gene is TRBV18, the J gene TRBJ1-1, with D unclear. Germline assignment: CDR1 KGHSH and CDR2 LQKENI. This CDR3 region has 13 residues. V was clipped by 3 bases and J by 6 bases, with 11 bases between them. This CDR3 is CASSPSGRPEAFF. In nucleotides, the CDR3 is TGTGCCAGCTCACCCTCCGGAAGGCCTGAAGCTTTCTTT. Based on the CDR3 plus reference TRBV18 and TRBJ1-1, the full variable domain is NAGVMQNPRHLVRRRGQEARLRCSPMKGHSHVYWYRQLPEEGLKFMVYLQKENIIDESGMPKERFSAEFPKEGPSILRIQQVVRGDSAAYFCASSPSGRPEAFFGQGTRLTVV.

The rearrangement uses TRBV28 and TRBJ2-1; D possibly uses TRBD1 or TRBD2 (6 bases each). Looked up from germline, CDR1 is MDHEN and CDR2 is SYDVKM. This CDR3 is built from 18 residues. V dropped 4 bases and J dropped 0 bases, with 19 bases sitting between them. The CDR3 loop reads CASSSYLSGGASYNEQFF. CDR3 DNA: TGTGCCAGCAGTTCCTACCTATCCGGGGGCGCCTCCTACAATGAGCAGTTCTTC. The whole variable domain, filled in from reference TRBV28 and TRBJ2-1, reads DVKVTQSSRYLVKRTGEKVFLECVQDMDHENMFWYRQDPGLGLRLIYFSYDVKMKEKGDIPEGYSVSREKKERFSLILESASTNQTSMYLCASSSYLSGGASYNEQFFGPGTRLTVL.

The chain couples TRBV6-6 to TRBJ1-2; D gene unclear. The CDR3 consists of 13 residues. In germline, CDR1 is MNHNY, CDR2 SVGAGI (reference sequence). The V end was cut by 7 bases, the J end by 4 bases, with 13 bases between. In DNA, the CDR3 is TGTGCCAGCACCTTCGCCTCCCTCTATGGCTACACCTTC. As protein: CASTFASLYGYTF.

This clone was seen a few times. The rearrangement links TRBV7-3 to TRBJ2-1, with TRBD1 identical over 9 bases. The trim removed 2 bases at V and 6 bases at J, leaving 8 bases unmatched. Germline V gene sequence: CDR1 SGHTA, CDR2 FQGTGA. This CDR3 has 16 amino acids. Here the CDR3 reads CASSLGGTGSGNEQFF. In DNA form, the CDR3 reads TGTGCCAGCAGCTTAGGAGGGACAGGGAGTGGCAATGAGCAGTTCTTC.

The rearrangement uses TRBV6-1 and TRBJ1-2; D uncertain. Germline V lookup: CDR1 MNHNS, CDR2 SASEGT. The length of the CDR3 is 15 residues. V lost 2 bases and J 2 bases, leaving 12 bases between the germline ends. CDR3 amino acids: CASSEMGAGNYGYTF. The CDR3 DNA follows: TGTGCCAGCAGTGAAATGGGAGCGGGCAACTATGGCTACACCTTC.

The J gene is TRBJ1-6, the V gene TRBV21-1. TRBV21-1 represents a pseudogene. This CDR3 comprises 16 residues. The CDR3 nucleotides are TGTGCCAGCAGCTCCCCAAGGGACTCAAAGGGCTCACCCCTCCACTTT. Its protein product is CASSSPRDSKGSPLHF.

This clone was counted between two and nine times. The chain employs TRBV11-2 and TRBJ2-7; D is ambiguous. The CDR3 loop spans 16 amino acids. The V end was cut by 7 bases, the J end by 2 bases, with 21 bases between. CDR1 is SGHAT and CDR2 is FQNNGV in the germline V gene. CDR3 sequence: CASTLQLDGAAYEQYF. CDR3 sequence (DNA): TGTGCCAGCACCCTACAATTGGACGGAGCCGCCTACGAGCAGTACTTC.

This clone was counted only a few times. The chain joins TRBV7-3 to TRBJ2-7; 7 bases line up with TRBD2. CDR1 is SGHTA and CDR2 is FQGTGA in the germline V gene. This CDR3 comprises 14 residues. The V gene end was trimmed by 5 bases and the J gene end by 6 bases; junction bases not matched to a gene: 10. Here the CDR3 reads CASSPRAWEGEQYF. The CDR3 bases are TGTGCCAGCAGCCCTCGAGCGTGGGAGGGCGAGCAGTACTTC.

The chain combines TRBV29-1 with TRBJ2-7; D perhaps matches TRBD1 (5 bases). Trimming removed 1 base from V and 6 bases from J, with 10 bases in between. CDR1 and CDR2 from the germline V gene are SQVTM and ANQGSEA. The CDR3 has 12 amino acids. The CDR3 bases are TGCAGCGTTGAAGCCCAGGGCCGCGAGCAGTACTTC. As protein: CSVEAQGREQYF.

In its sample, this clone was seen a few times. V and J are TRBV4-2 and TRBJ2-3; TRBD1 matches at 9 bases. The CDR3 consists of 17 residues. J gave up 4 bases and V 1 base, and 9 bases lay outside the gene matches. CDR1 is LGHNA, CDR2 YNFKEQ, per germline. The CDR3 coding sequence is TGTGCCAGCAGCCAAGTTTCCCTGGGACAGGGTCCAGATACGCAGTATTTT. Translating gives CASSQVSLGQGPDTQYF.

The V call is TRBV7-9, the J call TRBJ2-1, with TRBD2 matching over 8 bases. The CDR3 is 16 amino acids. Germline V gene data show CDR1 as SEHNR and CDR2 as FQNEAQ (reference sequence). Trimming cost V 1 base and J 5 bases; bases outside gene matches: 7. CDR3 coding DNA: TGTGCCAGCAGCTTAGACGGTGCGGGAGGAAACAATGAGCAGTTCTTC. Its translation: CASSLDGAGGNNEQFF.

J is TRBJ1-2 and V is TRBV6-1; 10 nucleotides align to TRBD1. The V gene end was trimmed by 2 bases and the J gene end by 0 bases; junction bases not matched to a gene: 6. The CDR3 spans 17 residues. Germline CDR1 reads MNHNS; CDR2 reads SASEGT. This chain's CDR3 is CASSERRGTGANYGYTF. The CDR3 region has the DNA TGTGCCAGCAGTGAAAGGCGCGGGACAGGGGCTAACTATGGCTACACCTTC.

This clone was seen just once. The genes are TRBV7-8 and TRBJ2-7; D gene uncertain. Germline CDR1 reads SGHVS; CDR2 reads FQNEAQ. V was clipped by 0 bases and J by 4 bases, with 13 bases between them. The CDR3 sequence is 15 residues long. The CDR3 DNA sequence: TGTGCCAGCAGCTTAGCGGTTGGGGTGGGATACGAGCAGTACTTC. The encoded protein is CASSLAVGVGYEQYF.

This chain links TRBV6-4 with TRBJ1-6; TRBD1 is a possible D gene (5 bases). The CDR3 spans 14 residues. V shed 9 bases and J shed 5 bases, with 14 bases lying between them. Germline CDR1 MRHNA, CDR2 SNTAGT. The CDR3 coding sequence is TGTGCCAGAGGGGAGGGATTTAATAATTCACCCCTCCACTTT. As protein: CARGEGFNNSPLHF.

The table lists this clone with a few counts. The chain employs TRBV6-5 and TRBJ1-5, with no clear D. Germline V lookup: CDR1 MNHEY, CDR2 SVGAGI. With 7 bases removed from V and 3 bases from J, the gap between germline ends came to 10 bases. The CDR3 is made up of 13 amino acids. CDR3 sequence reads: CASKAVDNQPQHF. Written as DNA, the CDR3 is TGTGCCAGCAAGGCGGTAGACAATCAGCCCCAGCATTTT.

The chain couples TRBV15 to TRBJ2-7, with 9 bases matching TRBD1. The trim removed 0 bases at V and 4 bases at J, leaving 7 bases unmatched. The CDR3 has 16 amino acids. Looked up from germline, CDR1 is LNHNV and CDR2 is YYDKDF (reference sequence). The CDR3 DNA is TGTGCCACCAGCAGAGATCCGGGACAGGGTATTTACGAGCAGTACTTC. Translated: CATSRDPGQGIYEQYF. The whole variable domain, filled in from reference TRBV15 and TRBJ2-7, reads DAMVIQNPRYQVTQFGKPVTLSCSQTLNHNVMYWYQQKSSQAPKLLFHYYDKDFNNEADTPDNFQSRRPNTSFCFLDIRSPGLGDTAMYLCATSRDPGQGIYEQYFGPGTRLTVT.

V is TRBV28 and J is TRBJ2-5, with 7 positions matching TRBD1. Germline V gives CDR1 MDHEN, CDR2 SYDVKM. CDR3 length: 13 residues. The V gene end was trimmed by 7 bases and the J gene end by 5 bases; junction bases not matched to a gene: 7. CDR3 sequence: CASKRGGWETQYF. CDR3 nucleotides: TGTGCCAGCAAACGAGGGGGCTGGGAGACCCAGTACTTC.

This clone was detected a few times. The CDR3 loop is CASSLSTGTVAFF. The CDR3 DNA sequence: TGTGCCAGCAGCTTATCCACAGGGACCGTTGCTTTCTTT. This chain joins TRBV7-8 and TRBJ1-1; D possibly corresponds to TRBD1 (6 bases). The CDR3 is 13 amino acids. The germline V and J ends were trimmed by 2 bases and 11 bases, with 15 bases remaining between them. Germline V gene lookup returns CDR1 SGHVS and CDR2 FQNEAQ.

The gene calls are TRBV18 and TRBJ2-1, with unresolved D. CDR1 is KGHSH and CDR2 is LQKENI in the germline V gene. The V and J ends lost 3 bases and 9 bases respectively, with 9 bases between them. The CDR3 has 12 amino acids. The CDR3: CASSPTSGEQFF. The CDR3 coding sequence is TGTGCCAGCTCACCGACTTCCGGTGAGCAGTTCTTC.